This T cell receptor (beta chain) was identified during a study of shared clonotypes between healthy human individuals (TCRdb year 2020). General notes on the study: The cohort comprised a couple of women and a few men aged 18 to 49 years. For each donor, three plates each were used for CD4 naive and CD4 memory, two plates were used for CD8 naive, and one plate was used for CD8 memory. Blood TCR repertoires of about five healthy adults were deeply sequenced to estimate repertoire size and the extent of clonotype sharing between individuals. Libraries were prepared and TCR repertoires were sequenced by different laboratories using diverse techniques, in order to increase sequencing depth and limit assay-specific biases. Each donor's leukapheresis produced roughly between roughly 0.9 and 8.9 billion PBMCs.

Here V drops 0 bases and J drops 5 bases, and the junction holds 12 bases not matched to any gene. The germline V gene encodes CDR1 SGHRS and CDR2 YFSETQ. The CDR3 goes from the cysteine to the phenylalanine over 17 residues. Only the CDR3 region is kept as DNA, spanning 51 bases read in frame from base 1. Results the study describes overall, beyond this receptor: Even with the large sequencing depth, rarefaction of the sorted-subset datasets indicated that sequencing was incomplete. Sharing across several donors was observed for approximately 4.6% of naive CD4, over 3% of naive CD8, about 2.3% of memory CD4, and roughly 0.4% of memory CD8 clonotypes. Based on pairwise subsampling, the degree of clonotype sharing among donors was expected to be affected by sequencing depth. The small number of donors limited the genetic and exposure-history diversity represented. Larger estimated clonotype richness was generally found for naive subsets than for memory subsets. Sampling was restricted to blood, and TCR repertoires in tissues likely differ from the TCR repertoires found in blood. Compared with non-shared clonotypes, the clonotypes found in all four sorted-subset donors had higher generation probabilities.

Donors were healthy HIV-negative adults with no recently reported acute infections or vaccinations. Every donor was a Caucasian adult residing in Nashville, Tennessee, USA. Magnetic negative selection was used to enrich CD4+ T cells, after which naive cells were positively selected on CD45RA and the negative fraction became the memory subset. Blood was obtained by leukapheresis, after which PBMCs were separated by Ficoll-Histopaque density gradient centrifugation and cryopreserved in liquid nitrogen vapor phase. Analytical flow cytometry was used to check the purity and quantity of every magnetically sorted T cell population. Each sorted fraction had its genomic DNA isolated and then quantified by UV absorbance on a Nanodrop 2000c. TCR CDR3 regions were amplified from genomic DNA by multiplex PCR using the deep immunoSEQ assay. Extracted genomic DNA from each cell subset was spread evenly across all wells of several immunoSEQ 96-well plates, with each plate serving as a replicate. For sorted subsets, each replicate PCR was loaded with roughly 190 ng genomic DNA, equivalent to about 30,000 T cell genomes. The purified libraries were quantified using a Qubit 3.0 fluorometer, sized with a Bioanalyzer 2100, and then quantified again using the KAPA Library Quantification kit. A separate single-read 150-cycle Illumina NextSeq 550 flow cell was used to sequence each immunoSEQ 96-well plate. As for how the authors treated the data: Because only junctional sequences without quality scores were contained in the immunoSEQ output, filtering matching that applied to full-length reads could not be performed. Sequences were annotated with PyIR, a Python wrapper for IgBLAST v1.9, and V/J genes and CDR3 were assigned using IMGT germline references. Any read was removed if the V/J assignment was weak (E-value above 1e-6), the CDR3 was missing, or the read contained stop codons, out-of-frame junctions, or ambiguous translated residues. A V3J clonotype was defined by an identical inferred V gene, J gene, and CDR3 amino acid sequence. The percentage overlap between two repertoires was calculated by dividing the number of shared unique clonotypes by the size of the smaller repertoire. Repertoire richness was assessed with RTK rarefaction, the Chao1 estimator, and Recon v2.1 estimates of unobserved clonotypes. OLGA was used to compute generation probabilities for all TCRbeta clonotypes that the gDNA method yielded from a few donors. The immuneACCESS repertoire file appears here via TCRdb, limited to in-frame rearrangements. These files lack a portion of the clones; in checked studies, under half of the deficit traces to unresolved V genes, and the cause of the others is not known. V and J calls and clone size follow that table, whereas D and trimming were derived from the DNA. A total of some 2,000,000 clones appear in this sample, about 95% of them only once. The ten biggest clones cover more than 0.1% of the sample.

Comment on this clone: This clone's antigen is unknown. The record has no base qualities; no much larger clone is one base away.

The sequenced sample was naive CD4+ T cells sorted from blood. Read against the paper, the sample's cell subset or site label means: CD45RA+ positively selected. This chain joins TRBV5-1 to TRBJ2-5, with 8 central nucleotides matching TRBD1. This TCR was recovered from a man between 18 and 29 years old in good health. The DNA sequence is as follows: TGCGCCAGCAGCTTGGAGGGCCGACAGGGGTGGTCGGAGACCCAGTACTTC. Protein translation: CASSLEGRQGWSETQYF.